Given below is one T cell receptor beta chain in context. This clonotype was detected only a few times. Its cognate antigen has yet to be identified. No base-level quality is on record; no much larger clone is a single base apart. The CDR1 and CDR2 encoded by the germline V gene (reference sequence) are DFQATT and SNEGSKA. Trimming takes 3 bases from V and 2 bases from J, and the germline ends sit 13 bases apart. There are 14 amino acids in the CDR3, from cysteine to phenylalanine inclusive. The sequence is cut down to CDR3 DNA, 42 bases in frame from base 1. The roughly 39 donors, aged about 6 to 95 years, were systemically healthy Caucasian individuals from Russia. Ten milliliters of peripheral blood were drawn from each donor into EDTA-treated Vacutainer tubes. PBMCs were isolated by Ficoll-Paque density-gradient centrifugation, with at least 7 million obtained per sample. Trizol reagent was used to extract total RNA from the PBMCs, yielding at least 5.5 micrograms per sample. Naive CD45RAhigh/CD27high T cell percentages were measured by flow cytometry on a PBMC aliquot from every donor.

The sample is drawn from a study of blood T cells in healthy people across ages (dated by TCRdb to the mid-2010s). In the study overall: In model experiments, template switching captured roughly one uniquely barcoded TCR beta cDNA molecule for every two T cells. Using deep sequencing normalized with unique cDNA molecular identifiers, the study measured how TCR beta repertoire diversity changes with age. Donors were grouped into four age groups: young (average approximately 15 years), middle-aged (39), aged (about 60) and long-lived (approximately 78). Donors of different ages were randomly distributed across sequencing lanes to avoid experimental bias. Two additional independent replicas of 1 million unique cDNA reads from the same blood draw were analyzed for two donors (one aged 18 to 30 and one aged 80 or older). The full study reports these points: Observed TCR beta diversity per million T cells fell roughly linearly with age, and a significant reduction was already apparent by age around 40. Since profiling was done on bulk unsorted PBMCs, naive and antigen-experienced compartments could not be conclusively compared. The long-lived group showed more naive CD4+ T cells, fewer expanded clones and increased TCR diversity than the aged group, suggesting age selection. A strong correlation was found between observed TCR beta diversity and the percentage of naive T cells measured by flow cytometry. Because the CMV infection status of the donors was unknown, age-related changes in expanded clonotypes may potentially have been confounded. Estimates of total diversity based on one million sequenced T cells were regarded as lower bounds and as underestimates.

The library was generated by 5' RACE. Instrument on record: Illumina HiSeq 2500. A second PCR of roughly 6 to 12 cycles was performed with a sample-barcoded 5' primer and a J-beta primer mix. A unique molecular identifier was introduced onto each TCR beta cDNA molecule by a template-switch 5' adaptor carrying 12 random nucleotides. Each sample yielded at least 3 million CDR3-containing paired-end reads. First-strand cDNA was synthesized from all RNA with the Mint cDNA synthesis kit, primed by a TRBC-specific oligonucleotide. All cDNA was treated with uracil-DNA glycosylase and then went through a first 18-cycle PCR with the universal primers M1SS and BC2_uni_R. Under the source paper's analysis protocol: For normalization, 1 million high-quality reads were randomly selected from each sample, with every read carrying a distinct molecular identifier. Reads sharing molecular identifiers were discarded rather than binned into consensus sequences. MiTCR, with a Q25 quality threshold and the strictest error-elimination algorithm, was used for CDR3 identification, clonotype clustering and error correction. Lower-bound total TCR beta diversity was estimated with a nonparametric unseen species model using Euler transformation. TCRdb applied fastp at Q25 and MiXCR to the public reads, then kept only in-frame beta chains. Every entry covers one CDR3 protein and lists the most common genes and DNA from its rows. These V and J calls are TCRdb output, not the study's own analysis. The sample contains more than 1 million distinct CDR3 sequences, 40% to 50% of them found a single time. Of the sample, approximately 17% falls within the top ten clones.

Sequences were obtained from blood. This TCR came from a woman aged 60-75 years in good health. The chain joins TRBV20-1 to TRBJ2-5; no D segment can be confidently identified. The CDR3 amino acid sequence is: CSASPLEQQETQYF. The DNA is TGCAGTGCTAGCCCGTTGGAGCAGCAAGAGACCCAGTACTTC.